Listed here are 9 T cell receptor beta chains from one sample, sequenced in a study of T cells in Graves' hyperthyroidism and ophthalmopathy. TCR beta CDR3 regions were amplified from RNA. HTBI primers were used for first-round RT-PCR of the TCR CDR3. TCRdb used MiXCR to reprocess the multiplex PCR reads, holding one entry per CDR3 protein. The sample consists of some 200,000 distinct CDR3 sequences, 17% of them appearing once. Source material: blood. The receptors originated from a woman between 50 and 59 years old with Graves' hyperthyroidism.

The V and J genes are TRBV3-1 and TRBJ1-5; 12 bases align to TRBD1. The CDR3 contains 17 residues. V shed 1 base and J 8 bases; nucleotides not matched to a gene: 9. The germline V gene has CDR1 LGHDT and CDR2 YNNKEL (reference sequence). CDR3 in DNA: TGTGCCAGCAGCCAAGCCGATAGGGGGACAGGGGGCGAGCCCCAGCATTTT. Protein: CASSQADRGTGGEPQHF.

This clonotype was counted only a few times. The chain combines TRBV5-6 with TRBJ2-2; D is possibly TRBD2 (5 bases). Germline V CDR1 and CDR2: SGHDT, YYEEEE. V was cut by 0 bases and J by 6 bases, with 9 bases left in between. CDR3 length: 14 residues. The CDR3 DNA is TGTGCCAGCAGCTTGGCGGGGAATCCCGGGGAGCTGTTTTTT. Its protein is CASSLAGNPGELFF.

The sample holds many counts of this clonotype. The chain recombines TRBV12-3 or TRBV12-4 with TRBJ2-5, with D perhaps TRBD1 (6 bases). The length of the CDR3 is 14 residues. V dropped 4 bases and J dropped 4 bases, with 13 bases sitting between them. In DNA form, the CDR3 reads TGTGCCAGCAGTTGGACAGAATTTACAGAGACCCAGTACTTC. As protein: CASSWTEFTETQYF.

The chain employs TRBV30 and TRBJ2-4; 8 bases are a match to TRBD1. The germline gives CDR1 GTSNPN, CDR2 SVGIG (reference sequence). This CDR3 comprises 15 residues. After removal of 3 bases from V and 7 bases from J, the junction contained 11 bases not matched to a gene. This CDR3 reads CAWSQDRGRLNIQYF. DNA of the CDR3: TGTGCCTGGAGCCAAGACAGGGGCCGTTTGAACATTCAGTACTTC.

This clonotype was counted ten times or more. The V gene is TRBV20-1, the J gene TRBJ1-1; perhaps TRBD1 as D (5 bases). CDR1 and CDR2 (germline): DFQATT, SNEGSKA (reference sequence). V lost 4 bases to trimming and J lost 3 bases, with 12 bases between them. The length of the CDR3 is 13 residues. DNA of the CDR3: TGCAGTGCTATCCAGGGATTGGACACTGAAGCTTTCTTT. Its protein is CSAIQGLDTEAFF.

This clonotype was seen more than once but under ten times. The rearrangement links TRBV29-1 to TRBJ2-2; D gene ambiguous. The CDR3 contains 13 residues. Trimming left V 2 bases short and J 6 bases short, with 10 bases between. In germline, CDR1 is SQVTM, CDR2 ANQGSEA. The CDR3 loop reads CSVETDTAGELFF. The CDR3 DNA reads as TGCAGCGTTGAAACCGATACGGCCGGGGAGCTGTTTTTT.

Ten or more counts support this clonotype. The rearrangement links TRBV20-1 to TRBJ1-1; D remains unclear. V was pared by 7 bases and J by 3 bases, with 9 bases between. CDR3 length equals 11 residues. Germline V gives CDR1 DFQATT, CDR2 SNEGSKA (reference sequence). CDR3 DNA sequence: TGCAGTGTCCGCTTGGACACTGAAGCTTTCTTT. Protein sequence: CSVRLDTEAFF.

In its sample, this clonotype was seen many times. The chain uses TRBV6-1 and TRBJ2-5; D remains ambiguous. CDR1 and CDR2 from the germline V gene are MNHNS and SASEGT. The CDR3 is made up of 12 amino acids. Trimming removed 6 bases at V and 9 bases at J, with 14 bases between. The CDR3 here is CASSPNRRAQYF. The CDR3 nucleotides are TGTGCCAGCAGCCCTAACCGACGGGCCCAGTACTTC.

In its sample, this clonotype was seen many times. CDR3 in amino acids: CASSSMTGTSGYSYNEQFF. CDR3 coding DNA: TGTGCCAGCAGCTCCATGACCGGGACTAGCGGATACTCCTACAATGAGCAGTTCTTC. The V call is TRBV11-2, the J call TRBJ2-1, with 11 bases lining up with TRBD2. The length of the CDR3 is 19 residues. V lost 4 bases and J lost 0; bases outside the gene matches: 11. The V gene's germline CDR1 is SGHAT and CDR2 FQNNGV.